The 21 T cell receptor beta chains reported below all come from one sample, sequenced in a study of control samples from healthy donors and cancer patients. This table comes from immunoSEQ multiplex PCR, and its TCRdb copy is limited to in-frame clones, with some not included. The table has 45,000 or so clones, approximately 90% seen once; the top ten hold roughly 22%. Sequencing used PBMCs. These receptors were taken from a woman between 35 and 50 years old with head and neck cancer.

CDR3 sequence reads: CASSRNAGTEAFF. The CDR3 DNA sequence: TGTGCCAGCAGCCGTAATGCAGGTACTGAAGCTTTCTTT. The chain is built from TRBV14 and TRBJ1-1; D ambiguous. Germline CDR1 and CDR2: SGHDN and FVKESK. The CDR3 is 13 amino acids. V was trimmed by 4 bases and J by 5 bases, leaving 11 bases between them.

The genes are TRBV3-1 (or the pseudogene TRBV3-2) and TRBJ1-1; D is unresolved. The CDR3 sequence is 15 residues long. Germline values: CDR1 LGHDT, CDR2 YNNKEL (reference sequence). The germline V and J ends were trimmed by 0 bases and 3 bases, with 11 bases remaining between them. This CDR3 reads CASSQDWAGYTEAFF. The CDR3, as DNA: TGTGCCAGCAGCCAAGATTGGGCCGGGTACACTGAAGCTTTCTTT.

This rearrangement joins TRBV7-7 to TRBJ2-1; no firm D call. V lost 5 bases and J lost 3, with 8 bases in between. The CDR3 runs 13 residues. Germline loops: CDR1 SSHAT, CDR2 FNYEAQ (reference sequence). The CDR3 is CASSPTGYNEQFF. The CDR3 nucleotides read TGTGCCAGCAGCCCGACGGGCTACAATGAGCAGTTCTTC.

The chain employs TRBV7-8 and TRBJ2-3; the match to TRBD1 covers 10 bases. CDR3 size: 17 residues. V shed 3 bases, J shed 5 bases, and the junction held 11 bases outside the gene matches. The germline V gene encodes CDR1 SGHVS and CDR2 FQNEAQ. This CDR3 is CASSLLSRDRGEDTQYF. CDR3 DNA: TGTGCCAGCAGCTTGCTATCTCGGGACAGGGGAGAAGATACGCAGTATTTT.

This CDR3 reads CASSYSARGGHTEAFF. In nucleotides, the CDR3 is TGTGCCAGCAGTTACTCAGCGAGGGGGGGCCACACTGAAGCTTTCTTT. This chain uses TRBV6-5 with TRBJ1-1, with TRBD1 as a possible D gene (6 bases). Germline CDR1 reads MNHEY; CDR2 reads SVGAGI. The germline V and J ends were trimmed by 0 bases and 3 bases, with 14 bases remaining between them. The CDR3 has 16 amino acids.

The chain recombines TRBV6-5 with TRBJ2-7; D gene unclear. The CDR3 is 13 amino acids. Germline V gene data show CDR1 as MNHEY and CDR2 as SVGAGI. The germline V and J ends were trimmed by 6 bases and 6 bases, with 15 bases remaining between them. CDR3 amino acids: CASRPDRVGEQYF. As DNA, the CDR3 is TGTGCCAGCAGGCCGGACCGGGTCGGCGAGCAGTACTTC.

This CDR3 reads CASSLSAVYNSPLHF. CDR3 nucleotides: TGTGCCAGCTCACTTTCAGCTGTGTATAATTCACCCCTCCACTTT. This sequence joins TRBV18 and TRBJ1-6; D remains ambiguous. This CDR3 has 15 amino acids. V lost 4 bases and J 4 bases, leaving 11 bases between the germline ends. CDR1 is KGHSH, CDR2 LQKENI, per germline.

The chain joins TRBV9 to TRBJ2-1; D tentatively reads TRBD1 or TRBD2 (5 bases each). This CDR3 comprises 15 residues. Looked up from germline, CDR1 is SGDLS and CDR2 is YYNGEE. The V end lost 2 bases, the J end lost 9 bases, and 18 bases lay between the germline ends. The CDR3 reads CASSVGRGRNSEQFF. CDR3 bases: TGTGCCAGCAGCGTCGGACGGGGCCGAAATAGTGAGCAGTTCTTC. The whole variable domain, filled in from reference TRBV9 and TRBJ2-1, reads DSGVTQTPKHLITATGQRVTLRCSPRSGDLSVYWYQQSLDQGLQFLIQYYNGEERAKGNILERFSAQQFPDLHSELNLSSLELGDSALYFCASSVGRGRNSEQFFGPGTRLTVL.

V usage is TRBV6-1 and J usage is TRBJ2-7; TRBD1 matches at 9 bases. The germline V gene has CDR1 MNHNS and CDR2 SASEGT. This CDR3 has 14 residues. V dropped 3 bases and J dropped 9; count of bases not matched to a gene: 9. The CDR3 region is CASSDDYRGRGQYF. CDR3 nucleotide sequence: TGTGCCAGCAGTGACGATTACAGGGGGCGGGGGCAGTACTTC.

The chain has TRBV3-1 (or the pseudogene TRBV3-2) and TRBJ1-5; maybe TRBD1 (5 bases). The CDR3 totals 13 residues. The V gene lost 4 bases and the J gene lost 2 bases, with 6 bases spanning the gap. Per germline, CDR1 LGHDT and CDR2 YNNKEL (reference sequence). The chain's CDR3 is CASSRGGNQPQHF. The CDR3 nucleotides are TGTGCCAGCAGCCGAGGGGGCAATCAGCCCCAGCATTTT.

The chain links TRBV27 to TRBJ2-2; 13 bases match TRBD2. The germline gives CDR1 MNHEY, CDR2 SMNVEV (reference sequence). Germline trimming cut 5 bases from V and 7 bases from J; bases unmatched to any gene: 7. CDR3 length: 16 residues. The CDR3 DNA follows: TGTGCCAGCAGTCCGCGACTAGCGGGAGGTATCGGGGAGCTGTTTTTT. Its protein is CASSPRLAGGIGELFF.

This chain connects TRBV13 to TRBJ2-1, with TRBD2 matching over 9 bases. The germline V gene has CDR1 PRHDT and CDR2 FYEKMQ (reference sequence). CDR3 size: 16 residues. The V segment lost 4 bases and the J segment 6 bases; nucleotides outside the gene matches: 10. The CDR3 DNA sequence: TGTGCCAGCAGCTCCCGGTGGACTAGCGCCTTCAATGAGCAGTTCTTC. Translating it yields CASSSRWTSAFNEQFF.

This chain connects TRBV3-1 (or the pseudogene TRBV3-2) to TRBJ2-7; D gene ambiguous. The CDR3 sequence is 16 residues long. Trimming pared 2 bases from V and 2 bases from J, leaving 16 bases between. CDR1 is LGHDT and CDR2 is YNNKEL in the germline V gene (reference sequence). CDR3 nucleotides: TGTGCCAGCAGCCAAACTGCCCCGAACGACCCCTACGAGCAGTACTTC. Its protein product is CASSQTAPNDPYEQYF.

This clone was observed once. This chain connects TRBV6-5 to TRBJ1-4, with D tentatively TRBD1 (6 bases). This CDR3 has 14 amino acids. The germline V gene encodes CDR1 MNHEY and CDR2 SVGAGI. V lost 2 bases to trimming and J lost 8 bases, with 12 bases between them. The DNA for the CDR3 is TGTGCCAGCAGTTACCAGGGGTATTACGAAAAACTGTTTTTT. Amino acids: CASSYQGYYEKLFF.

This chain connects TRBV19 to TRBJ1-1; D not resolved. The V gene's germline CDR1 is LNHDA and CDR2 SQIVND (reference sequence). The CDR3 runs to 14 residues. Trimming shortened V by 2 bases and J by 4 bases, and 11 bases separated the two germline ends. The CDR3 nucleotides are TGTGCCAGTAGTATAAAGGGATGGGGCACTGAAGCTTTCTTT. This sequence encodes CASSIKGWGTEAFF.

The gene calls are TRBV25-1 and TRBJ2-7, with 11 bases that match TRBD1. CDR3 length: 15 amino acids. The V segment lost 3 bases and the J segment 4 bases; nucleotides outside the gene matches: 5. The V gene's germline CDR1 is MGHDK and CDR2 SYGVNS. The CDR3 is CASSDRDRGKYEQYF. CDR3 coding DNA: TGTGCCAGCAGTGACCGGGACAGGGGGAAATACGAGCAGTACTTC.

V gene TRBV7-9 combines with J gene TRBJ2-1; 9 positions agree with TRBD2. V shed 3 bases, J shed 10 bases, and the junction held 10 bases outside the gene matches. CDR3 length equals 15 residues. From germline, CDR1 is SEHNR and CDR2 FQNEAQ (reference sequence). For the CDR3, the DNA is TGTGCCAGCAGCTTCTCTGCGGGAGGGTCGCAGGAGCAGTTCTTC. Protein sequence: CASSFSAGGSQEQFF.

This chain joins TRBV29-1 and TRBJ1-4, with TRBD1 identical over 9 bases. Germline values: CDR1 SQVTM, CDR2 ANQGSEA. Trimming cost V 6 bases and J 8 bases; bases outside gene matches: 4. The length of the CDR3 is 12 residues. The CDR3 nucleotides read TGCAGCGTCGACAGGGGGGGGGAAAAACTGTTTTTT. Protein product: CSVDRGGEKLFF.

The chain couples TRBV18 to TRBJ1-5; D unresolved. The CDR3 is 15 amino acids. V lost 1 base to trimming and J lost 4 bases, with 11 bases between them. The germline CDR1 and CDR2 sequences are KGHSH and LQKENI. Here the CDR3 DNA reads TGTGCCAGCTCACCACAGGGAATGGGGAATCAGCCCCAGCATTTT. Its translation: CASSPQGMGNQPQHF.

The chain joins TRBV9 to TRBJ2-2; D is possibly TRBD1 (5 bases). Germline CDR1 is SGDLS and CDR2 is YYNGEE. V was pared by 3 bases and J by 7 bases, with 7 bases between. This CDR3 contains 12 residues. The CDR3 sequence: CASSAQGGELFF. The CDR3 bases are TGTGCCAGCAGCGCCCAGGGCGGGGAGCTGTTTTTT.

The gene calls are TRBV18 and TRBJ2-7; D is perhaps TRBD2 (6 bases). The CDR3 length is 14 residues. Germline-derived CDR1 and CDR2 are KGHSH and LQKENI. Deletions cut 6 bases from V and 2 bases from J, with 14 bases between. CDR3 region: CASSPTRGAYEQYF. CDR3 in DNA: TGTGCCAGCTCGCCGACTAGGGGAGCCTACGAGCAGTACTTC.